Ten or more counts support the clone carrying this T cell receptor (beta chain). Its target is unknown. This record comes from a study of human T cells and chemical hapten exposure. Study in general: Chiefly female patients presented with alopecia areata, totalis or universalis. Yields of TCR per sample differed, chiefly owing to small differences in pooled library volume.

Germline CDR1 reads MGHRA; CDR2 reads YSYEKL. This CDR3 is 18 amino acids long. V was clipped by 0 bases and J by 1 base, with 17 bases between them. Study-wide results and caveats: Significantly more large CDR3 similarity clusters were formed by expanded TCRs than by controls.

The study's library attached unique molecular identifiers to single cDNA molecules. Each CDR3 protein is one row after TCRdb ran MiXCR on the RACE reads. The sample has some 400,000 distinct CDR3 sequences, approximately 5% seen once. Time point specified: patch test 1, 2 weeks after DPC sensitization. Treatment defined: therapeutic diphenylcyclopropenone sensitization with weekly scalp DPC. The genes are TRBV4-1 and TRBJ2-3; perhaps TRBD2 as D (5 bases). This clonotype was obtained from a woman between 50 and 59 years old with alopecia areata. Some clones in this sample may be carry-over from other donors' samples. The sequenced sample was whole blood, obtained in connection with sensitization to the hapten diphenylcyclopropenone (DPC). The DNA for the CDR3 is TGCGCCAGCAGCCAAGATAAGAGGGCGGCCTGGGGCACAGATACGCAGTATTTT. The encoded protein is CASSQDKRAAWGTDTQYF.